These 26 T cell receptor beta chains were sequenced from one sample in a study of blood T cell repertoires in COVID-19. TCRdb keeps only in-frame clones here, not all; method: immunoSEQ multiplex PCR. The sample records 350,000 to 450,000 clones, less than 90% being singletons. Sequencing input: PBMCs or T cells enriched from blood (not recorded which). These receptors were taken from a woman between 50 and 59 years old who had recovered from COVID-19.

V usage is TRBV6-4 and J usage is TRBJ2-5, with TRBD2 as a possible D gene (5 bases). V was clipped by 2 bases and J by 5 bases, with 15 bases between them. The CDR3 is 15 amino acids. Germline V gene data show CDR1 as MRHNA and CDR2 as SNTAGT. DNA of the CDR3: TGTGCCAGCAGTGACACCCGGAGCGGAGCCGAGACCCAGTACTTC. This sequence encodes CASSDTRSGAETQYF.

The rearrangement joins TRBV2 to TRBJ2-5; D unresolved. The CDR3 is made up of 12 amino acids. CDR1 and CDR2 from the germline V gene are SNHLY and FYNNEI. V was pared by 5 bases and J by 4 bases, with 8 bases between. DNA for the CDR3: TGTGCCAGCAGTCAGGCCAGAGAGACCCAGTACTTC. It yields the protein CASSQARETQYF.

The genes are TRBV7-9 and TRBJ2-1, with D possibly matching TRBD2 (5 bases). This CDR3 region has 16 residues. V lost 5 bases, J lost 5 bases, and 19 bases lay in between. In germline, CDR1 is SEHNR, CDR2 FQNEAQ (reference sequence). The CDR3 sequence is CASSQEGARWHNEQFF. CDR3 nucleotides: TGTGCCAGCAGCCAAGAGGGCGCGAGGTGGCACAATGAGCAGTTCTTC.

The chain combines TRBV25-1 with TRBJ1-2; D gene uncertain. The germline V gene encodes CDR1 MGHDK and CDR2 SYGVNS. The CDR3 loop spans 12 amino acids. With 11 bases removed from V and 7 bases from J, the gap between germline ends came to 17 bases. CDR3 bases: TGTGCCCCACCCCCCGGGCGGGTTGGCTACACCTTC. Translating it yields CAPPPGRVGYTF.

This chain uses TRBV2 with TRBJ2-7; D may be TRBD1 (6 bases). The germline CDR1 and CDR2 sequences are SNHLY and FYNNEI. The CDR3 sequence is 14 residues long. V was trimmed by 4 bases and J by 6 bases, leaving 16 bases between them. CDR3 sequence: CASSGDTLPTEQYF. As DNA, the CDR3 is TGTGCCAGCAGTGGGGACACCCTTCCCACCGAGCAGTACTTC. Drawing the rest from reference TRBV2 and TRBJ2-7, the complete variable domain is EPEVTQTPSHQVTQMGQEVILRCVPISNHLYFYWYRQILGQKVEFLVSFYNNEISEKSEIFDDQFSVERPDGSNFTLKIRSTKLEDSAMYFCASSGDTLPTEQYFGPGTRLTVT.

The count of this clone is one. This chain joins TRBV11-3 and TRBJ2-3; TRBD2 matches at 7 bases. This CDR3 has 16 residues. Germline-derived CDR1 and CDR2 are SGHNT and YENEEA. The V segment lost 5 bases and the J segment 2 bases; nucleotides outside the gene matches: 10. CDR3 sequence: CASSVRRREITDTQYF. The CDR3, as DNA: TGTGCCAGCAGCGTCCGGAGGCGGGAGATCACAGATACGCAGTATTTT.

This chain connects TRBV19 to TRBJ2-1; tentatively, D is TRBD1 (6 bases). The V and J ends lost 0 bases and 6 bases respectively, with 15 bases between them. This CDR3 spans 16 amino acids. Germline CDR1 LNHDA, CDR2 SQIVND (reference sequence). The CDR3 nucleotides read TGTGCCAGTAGTATAGATCGGGGAGACAGGAGCAATGAGCAGTTCTTC. As protein: CASSIDRGDRSNEQFF.

This chain links TRBV27 with TRBJ1-1; D might be TRBD1 (6 bases). Germline lookup yields CDR1 MNHEY and CDR2 SMNVEV (reference sequence). The V and J ends lost 6 bases and 4 bases respectively, with 15 bases between them. The CDR3 spans 14 residues. The CDR3 DNA follows: TGTGCCAGCAGACCTATAGGGGGTAGCACTGAAGCTTTCTTT. Translation gives CASRPIGGSTEAFF.

V usage is TRBV15 and J usage is TRBJ2-3, with D tentatively TRBD1 (6 bases). The CDR3 has 16 amino acids. Per germline, CDR1 LNHNV and CDR2 YYDKDF (reference sequence). V was shortened by 5 bases and J by 3 bases, with 18 bases between the two germline ends. The CDR3 DNA sequence: TGTGCCACCAGCCTCAACCGGTTCAGGGGAACAGATACGCAGTATTTT. Amino acids: CATSLNRFRGTDTQYF.

This sequence joins TRBV7-2 and TRBJ2-2; 7 bases match TRBD1. CDR3 length: 15 amino acids. Looked up from germline, CDR1 is SGHTA and CDR2 is FQGNSA. V lost 7 bases to trimming and J lost 0 bases; unmatched junction nucleotides: 5. The CDR3 sequence is CASIQGPSNTGELFF. The CDR3 coding sequence is TGTGCCAGCATACAGGGGCCCTCGAACACCGGGGAGCTGTTTTTT.

This clone was counted only a few times. V and J are TRBV14 and TRBJ1-2, with D maybe TRBD1 (6 bases). V gave up 3 bases and J gave up 8 bases, with 13 bases separating them. This CDR3 is built from 13 residues. Germline V lookup: CDR1 SGHDN, CDR2 FVKESK. The CDR3 protein is CASSHQYRDGYTF. Written as DNA, the CDR3 is TGTGCCAGCAGCCACCAATACAGGGACGGCTACACCTTC.

This chain links TRBV6-1 with TRBJ1-2; D remains unclear. This CDR3 contains 15 residues. Looked up from germline, CDR1 is MNHNS and CDR2 is SASEGT. Trimming pared 3 bases from V and 1 base from J, leaving 12 bases between. The CDR3 DNA follows: TGTGCCAGCAGTGATCTCGGCGGGGTTAACTATGGCTACACCTTC. It yields the protein CASSDLGGVNYGYTF.

The gene calls are TRBV11-2 and TRBJ1-2, with D perhaps matching TRBD1 (5 bases). Germline CDR1 is SGHAT and CDR2 is FQNNGV. The CDR3 runs 14 residues. V lost 4 bases to trimming and J lost 6 bases, with 15 bases between them. Here the CDR3 DNA reads TGTGCCAGCAGCTCCGTCGACAGCCTGGATGGCTACACCTTC. Amino acid sequence: CASSSVDSLDGYTF.

The rearrangement uses TRBV6-5 and TRBJ1-6; D gene ambiguous. Trimming left V 7 bases short and J 8 bases short, with 15 bases between. The CDR3 has 14 amino acids. Germline CDR1 MNHEY, CDR2 SVGAGI. CDR3 residues: CASTKSLRDSPLHF. Written as DNA, the CDR3 is TGTGCCAGCACCAAATCTCTGAGGGATTCACCCCTCCACTTT.

The V gene is TRBV6-5, the J gene TRBJ1-1, with 7 bases fitting TRBD1. Germline V gene sequence: CDR1 MNHEY, CDR2 SVGAGI. This CDR3 is built from 14 residues. Trimming took 4 bases from V and 0 from J; bases not matched to a gene: 2. The CDR3 spells CASSWDSLNTEAFF. As DNA, the CDR3 is TGTGCCAGCAGTTGGGACAGTTTGAACACTGAAGCTTTCTTT.

This rearrangement joins TRBV10-3 to TRBJ1-1, with 10 bases fitting TRBD1. The CDR3 consists of 13 residues. Germline lookup yields CDR1 ENHRY and CDR2 SYGVKD. The junction had 6 bases not matched to a gene; V was cut back by 9 bases and J by 5 bases. The CDR3 spells CAIRTGGDTEAFF. The CDR3 DNA reads as TGTGCCATTAGGACAGGGGGAGATACTGAAGCTTTCTTT.

This clone was recorded only once. The chain couples TRBV19 to TRBJ2-1, with 12 bases lining up with TRBD2. This CDR3 comprises 15 residues. Trimming cost V 5 bases and J 7 bases; bases outside gene matches: 6. The germline gives CDR1 LNHDA, CDR2 SQIVND (reference sequence). The CDR3 DNA follows: TGTGCCAGTAGTCAGACTAGCGGGAGAGTAAATGAGCAGTTCTTC. Residues: CASSQTSGRVNEQFF.

The CDR3 is CAISVPLTGDGGYGYTF. The CDR3 region has the DNA TGTGCCATCAGTGTCCCCCTAACGGGGGATGGTGGCTATGGCTACACCTTC. V gene TRBV10-3 combines with J gene TRBJ1-2, with D perhaps matching TRBD1 (5 bases). CDR3 length: 17 residues. The germline V gene has CDR1 ENHRY and CDR2 SYGVKD. Trimming left V 4 bases short and J 4 bases short, with 22 bases between.

This clone has at least ten counts. The V gene is TRBV7-9, the J gene TRBJ2-5, with 9 bases aligning to TRBD1. The CDR3 sequence is 14 residues long. The germline V gene has CDR1 SEHNR and CDR2 FQNEAQ (reference sequence). V lost 2 bases and J lost 5; bases outside the gene matches: 3. CDR3 bases: TGTGCCAGCAGCTTACCGGGACAGGGCGAGACCCAGTACTTC. This gives the protein CASSLPGQGETQYF.

V usage is TRBV6-4 and J usage is TRBJ1-6; maybe TRBD1 (5 bases). CDR3 length: 13 residues. Germline CDR1 reads MRHNA; CDR2 reads SNTAGT. V shed 3 bases and J shed 8 bases, with 8 bases lying between them. The CDR3: CASSEGRDSPLHF. Written as DNA, the CDR3 is TGTGCCAGCAGTGAGGGCAGGGATTCACCCCTCCACTTT.

The table lists this clone with a count of one. The gene calls are TRBV18 and TRBJ2-1; TRBD1 matches 8 bases. This CDR3 is 13 amino acids long. Germline V gene lookup returns CDR1 KGHSH and CDR2 LQKENI. Trimming removed 5 bases from V and 9 bases from J; junction bases left unmatched: 6. This CDR3 is CASSGQGRGEQFF. The CDR3 DNA reads as TGTGCCAGCTCAGGACAGGGTAGGGGTGAGCAGTTCTTC.

The sample holds one count of this clone. The chain uses TRBV2 and TRBJ1-1; tentative D call: TRBD1 (6 bases). Trimming pared 3 bases from V and 6 bases from J, leaving 11 bases between. Germline CDR1 and CDR2: SNHLY and FYNNEI. CDR3 length equals 13 residues. Here the CDR3 DNA reads TGTGCCAGCAGTGAGCAGGGGTTCGCTGAAGCTTTCTTT. The encoded protein is CASSEQGFAEAFF.

The chain uses TRBV5-1 and TRBJ2-2, with TRBD1 as a possible D gene (6 bases). Germline CDR1 is SGHRS and CDR2 is YFSETQ. The CDR3 runs 14 residues. V was clipped by 0 bases and J by 4 bases, with 7 bases between them. In nucleotides, the CDR3 is TGCGCCAGCAGCTTGGCACAGGGCACCGGGGAGCTGTTTTTT. This encodes CASSLAQGTGELFF.

This sequence joins TRBV6-2 or TRBV6-3 and TRBJ1-2, with D unresolved. The V and J ends lost 2 bases and 4 bases respectively, with 11 bases between them. Germline V lookup: CDR1 MNHEY, CDR2 SVGEGT. This CDR3 has 14 residues. CDR3 amino acids: CASSYAGSGYGYTF. As DNA, the CDR3 is TGTGCCAGCAGTTACGCGGGATCTGGCTATGGCTACACCTTC.

The chain links TRBV23-1 to TRBJ2-2; perhaps TRBD1 as D (6 bases). TRBV23-1 counts as an open reading frame of uncertain function. The V end was cut by 0 bases, the J end by 0 bases, with 17 bases between. The CDR3 contains 19 residues. CDR3 sequence: CASSQSSRTAQSNTGELFF. The CDR3 DNA follows: TGCGCCAGCAGTCAATCCTCCAGGACAGCCCAATCGAACACCGGGGAGCTGTTTTTT.

The chain recombines TRBV13 with TRBJ1-1; D is unresolved. This CDR3 has 15 amino acids. V lost 2 bases, J lost 4 bases, and 14 bases lay in between. Per germline, CDR1 PRHDT and CDR2 FYEKMQ (reference sequence). The CDR3 reads CASSLRPQAGTEAFF. The CDR3 DNA is TGTGCCAGCAGCTTAAGACCCCAGGCGGGCACTGAAGCTTTCTTT.